Listed here are 20 T cell receptor beta chains from one sample, sequenced in a study of blood T cells in healthy people across ages. A second PCR, run for roughly 7 to 11 cycles, used a sample-barcoded 5' primer plus a J-beta primer mix. Via MiXCR, TCRdb re-called the 5' RACE reads, giving one row per CDR3 protein. The table lists over 600,000 distinct CDR3 sequences, roughly 20% of them singletons, with about 3.6% in the top ten. Sequencing used blood. These receptors all come from a man between 65 and 85 years old in good health.

Turning to this clonotype: An end of the junction does not agree with germline; a read error may underlie this. This rearrangement joins TRBV2 to TRBJ2-1; D not resolved. The end of the DNA aligns better with TRBJ2-5, so the J call may be wrong. From germline, CDR1 is SNHLY and CDR2 FYNNEI. The CDR3 sequence is 14 residues long. The CDR3 sequence: CASSERGLQEAQYF. CDR3 bases: TGTGCCAGCAGTGAACGTGGCCTCCAAGAGGCCCAGTACTTC.

This clonotype has only a few counts. The CDR3 nucleotides read TGCAGTGCGTCGGACAGGGGGATATACGAGCAGTACTTC. Translation gives CSASDRGIYEQYF. J is TRBJ2-7 and V is TRBV20-1; TRBD1 matches 10 bases. The junction had 6 bases not matched to a gene; V was cut back by 6 bases and J by 4 bases. There are 13 residues in the CDR3. The germline CDR1 and CDR2 sequences are DFQATT and SNEGSKA (reference sequence).

This chain links TRBV12-3 or TRBV12-4 with TRBJ2-5, with D perhaps being TRBD1 or TRBD2 (6 bases each). The better agreement between TRBJ2-7 and the DNA end casts doubt on the J call. This CDR3 region has 16 residues. CDR3 residues: CASSLKGGRSSYEQYF. CDR3 sequence (DNA): TGTGCCAGCAGTTTAAAGGGGGGAAGGAGCTCCTACGAGCAGTACTTC.

This clonotype has just a few counts. The chain uses TRBV10-3 and TRBJ2-5; no clear D. TRBJ2-7 explains the end of the DNA better; the J call may be wrong. Germline values: CDR1 ENHRY, CDR2 SYGVKD. The CDR3 has 16 amino acids. CDR3 amino acids: CAISESTLGAAYEQYF. CDR3 in DNA: TGTGCCATCAGTGAGTCTACTCTGGGCGCGGCCTACGAGCAGTACTTC.

Of note for this clonotype: A junction end diverges from the germline sequence, so it may reflect a read error. This chain uses TRBV7-8 with TRBJ2-1; D is unclear. Germline V gene lookup returns CDR1 SGHVS and CDR2 FQNEAQ. The CDR3 has 14 amino acids. DNA for the CDR3: TGTGCCGGCAGCTTATCGGATCTCGGGAATGAGCAGTTCTTC. Its translation is CAGSLSDLGNEQFF.

This clonotype was picked up a small number of times. The chain combines TRBV12-3 or TRBV12-4 with TRBJ2-3; the D is unclear. CDR3 length equals 14 residues. V dropped 3 bases and J dropped 1 base, with 8 bases sitting between them. The CDR3 DNA reads as TGTGCCAGCAGTTTTTCCCACGGCACAGATACGCAGTATTTT. Protein sequence: CASSFSHGTDTQYF.

The gene calls are TRBV20-1 and TRBJ2-7, with TRBD2 matching over 9 bases. The J segment lost 3 bases and the V segment lost 6 bases, leaving 12 bases of the junction unmatched. The germline V gene encodes CDR1 DFQATT and CDR2 SNEGSKA (reference sequence). This CDR3 contains 15 residues. CDR3 nucleotide sequence: TGCAGTGCCCTATTAGGGCTAGCGGGAAGCTACGAGCAGTACTTC. It translates to CSALLGLAGSYEQYF.

The chain recombines TRBV10-2 with TRBJ1-3; D not resolved. Germline V lookup: CDR1 WSHSY, CDR2 SAAADI. The CDR3 length is 14 residues. Trimming took off 0 bases at V and 7 bases at J, with 10 bases between the two ends. The CDR3 DNA is TGCGCCAGCAGTGAGTCAGGGATACACAACACCATATATTTT. Translating gives CASSESGIHNTIYF.

This clonotype was recorded many times. V gene TRBV6-6 combines with J gene TRBJ2-7, with 8 bases aligning to TRBD1. V lost 4 bases to trimming and J lost 2 bases; unmatched junction nucleotides: 10. This CDR3 is built from 16 residues. Germline V lookup: CDR1 MNHNY, CDR2 SVGAGI (reference sequence). The CDR3 region has the DNA TGTGCCAGCAGTTCCGTCGGACAGGGCCTGCCCTACGAGCAGTACTTC. It translates to CASSSVGQGLPYEQYF.

The CDR3: CATSARLAGDHEQYF. The CDR3 nucleotides read TGTGCCACCAGTGCACGGCTAGCGGGAGACCACGAGCAGTACTTC. The rearrangement links TRBV24-1 to TRBJ2-7, with 10 bases that match TRBD2. The V segment lost 5 bases and the J segment 5 bases; nucleotides outside the gene matches: 8. Germline CDR1 is KGHDR and CDR2 is SFDVKD. CDR3 size: 15 residues.

This clonotype was seen a few times. This chain uses TRBV27 with TRBJ1-1; a possible D gene is TRBD1 (6 bases). The germline CDR1 and CDR2 sequences are MNHEY and SMNVEV (reference sequence). V was clipped by 5 bases and J by 0 bases, with 16 bases between them. CDR3 length: 16 amino acids. CDR3 loop: CASSRWTVTMNTEAFF. CDR3 nucleotide sequence: TGTGCCAGCAGTAGGTGGACAGTAACCATGAACACTGAAGCTTTCTTT.

Worth noting for this clonotype: The CDR3 end shows no conserved phenylalanine or tryptophan, and so a read error is likely. The J gene is TRBJ2-3, the V gene TRBV29-1; TRBD2 might be the D (5 bases). This CDR3 comprises 12 residues. V was trimmed by 4 bases and J by 4 bases, leaving 9 bases between them. Germline-derived CDR1 and CDR2 are SQVTM and ANQGSEA. CDR3 residues: CSVVGVPDTQYL. The DNA of the CDR3 is TGCAGCGTTGTGGGAGTCCCAGATACGCAGTATCTT.

The table lists this clonotype with a few counts. J is TRBJ2-1 and V is TRBV10-3; D is ambiguous. V lost 4 bases and J 3 bases, leaving 10 bases between the germline ends. This CDR3 is built from 14 residues. The germline V gene has CDR1 ENHRY and CDR2 SYGVKD. The CDR3: CAISGAWDYNEQFF. The CDR3 coding sequence is TGTGCCATCAGTGGTGCTTGGGACTACAATGAGCAGTTCTTC.

V usage is TRBV3-1 and J usage is TRBJ2-2; D is possibly TRBD1 or TRBD2 (5 bases each). The CDR3 runs to 15 residues. The V and J ends lost 6 bases and 5 bases respectively, with 16 bases between them. Germline CDR1 is LGHDT and CDR2 is YNNKEL (reference sequence). CDR3 in amino acids: CASSPPGRTTGELFF. CDR3 sequence (DNA): TGTGCCAGCAGTCCACCGGGACGTACGACCGGGGAGCTGTTTTTT. Looking up the rest from reference TRBV3-1 and TRBJ2-2 gives the full variable domain: DTAVSQTPKYLVTQMGNDKSIKCEQNLGHDTMYWYKQDSKKFLKIMFSYNNKELIINETVPNRFSPKSPDKAHLNLHINSLELGDSAVYFCASSPPGRTTGELFFGEGSRLTVL.

The V gene is TRBV24-1, the J gene TRBJ2-5; D not certain. The germline gives CDR1 KGHDR, CDR2 SFDVKD. The CDR3 runs to 12 residues. V lost 4 bases to trimming and J lost 7 bases, with 9 bases between them. CDR3 in DNA: TGTGCCACCAGTGACAGGCTTATGACCCAGTACTTC. Protein sequence: CATSDRLMTQYF.

V is TRBV2 and J is TRBJ1-2; possibly TRBD1 for D (5 bases). Germline V gene lookup returns CDR1 SNHLY and CDR2 FYNNEI. Trimming removed 5 bases from V and 8 bases from J, with 15 bases in between. The CDR3 covers 13 residues. CDR3 nucleotides: TGTGCCAGCAGTTACAGGAGTGCGTCCGGCTACACCTTC. The encoded protein is CASSYRSASGYTF.

V gene TRBV19 combines with J gene TRBJ2-1; D is ambiguous. The germline gives CDR1 LNHDA, CDR2 SQIVND (reference sequence). The CDR3 is 16 amino acids. V dropped 5 bases and J dropped 0 bases, with 14 bases sitting between them. The chain's CDR3 is CASSPFAVSSYNEQFF. Here the CDR3 DNA reads TGTGCCAGTAGTCCCTTCGCGGTCAGCTCCTACAATGAGCAGTTCTTC.

This clonotype came up a few times. The J gene is TRBJ2-5, the V gene TRBV28; D possibly corresponds to TRBD1 (6 bases). The J call may be faulty, since TRBJ2-7 better matches the DNA end. Looked up from germline, CDR1 is MDHEN and CDR2 is SYDVKM. This CDR3 comprises 16 residues. CDR3 in amino acids: CASSFVLGGILYEQYF. CDR3 coding DNA: TGTGCCAGCAGTTTCGTACTTGGGGGCATTTTATACGAGCAGTACTTC.

The rearrangement joins TRBV20-1 to TRBJ2-5; 9 bases align to TRBD2. Trimming cost V 0 bases and J 1 base; bases outside gene matches: 3. The length of the CDR3 is 15 residues. CDR1 is DFQATT and CDR2 is SNEGSKA in the germline V gene (reference sequence). CDR3 residues: CSARDLGLAQETQYF. The DNA of the CDR3 is TGCAGTGCTAGAGATTTGGGACTAGCCCAAGAGACCCAGTACTTC.

The chain joins TRBV20-1 to TRBJ2-1, with 10 bases lining up with TRBD2. Germline CDR1 and CDR2: DFQATT and SNEGSKA (reference sequence). V was clipped by 3 bases and J by 9 bases; unmatched bases: 8. The CDR3 runs to 14 residues. CDR3 bases: TGCAGTGCTAGTCGGCTAGCGGGAGAGGGTGAGCAGTTCTTC. This encodes CSASRLAGEGEQFF.